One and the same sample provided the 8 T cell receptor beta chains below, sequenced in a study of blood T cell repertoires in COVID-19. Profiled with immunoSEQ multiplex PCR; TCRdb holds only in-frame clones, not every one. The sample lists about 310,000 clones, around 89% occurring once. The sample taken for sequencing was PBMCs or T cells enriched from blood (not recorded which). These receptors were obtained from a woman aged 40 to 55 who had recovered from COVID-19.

CDR3 bases: TGTGCCAGCAGTTGGACAGGGGTGGATTCACCCCTCCACTTT. Translated, it gives CASSWTGVDSPLHF. The chain is built from TRBV27 and TRBJ1-6; 9 bases are shared with TRBD1. With V trimmed by 4 bases and J by 8 bases, 3 bases remained unmatched. CDR1 and CDR2 (germline): MNHEY, SMNVEV (reference sequence). CDR3 size: 14 residues.

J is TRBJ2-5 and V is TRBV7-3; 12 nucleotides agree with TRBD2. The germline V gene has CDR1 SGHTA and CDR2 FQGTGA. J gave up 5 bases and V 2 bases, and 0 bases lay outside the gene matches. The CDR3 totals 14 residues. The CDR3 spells CASSLGLAGETQYF. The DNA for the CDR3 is TGTGCCAGCAGCTTAGGACTAGCGGGGGAGACCCAGTACTTC. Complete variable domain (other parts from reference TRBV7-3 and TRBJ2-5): GAGVSQTPSNKVTEKGKYVELRCDPISGHTALYWYRQSLGQGPEFLIYFQGTGAADDSGLPNDRFFAVRPEGSVSTLKIQRTERGDSAVYLCASSLGLAGETQYFGPGTRLLVL.

The CDR3 sequence: CASSFDGASPYNEQFF. The DNA of the CDR3 is TGTGCCAGCAGCTTTGATGGTGCTAGCCCTTACAATGAGCAGTTCTTC. The chain combines TRBV7-2 with TRBJ2-1, with D possibly matching TRBD2 (5 bases). V lost 3 bases, J lost 4 bases, and 16 bases lay in between. The CDR3 is 16 amino acids. The germline gives CDR1 SGHTA, CDR2 FQGNSA.

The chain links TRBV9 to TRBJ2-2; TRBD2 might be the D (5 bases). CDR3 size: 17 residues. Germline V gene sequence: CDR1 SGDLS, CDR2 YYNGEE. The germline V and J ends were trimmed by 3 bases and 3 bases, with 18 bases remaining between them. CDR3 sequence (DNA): TGTGCCAGCAGCGAAAGCTGGGGTAGCGAATACACCGGGGAGCTGTTTTTT. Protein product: CASSESWGSEYTGELFF.

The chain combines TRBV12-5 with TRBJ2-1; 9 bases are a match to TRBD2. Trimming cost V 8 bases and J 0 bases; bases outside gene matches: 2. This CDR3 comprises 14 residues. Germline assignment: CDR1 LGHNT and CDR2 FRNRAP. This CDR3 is CASQREVSYNEQFF. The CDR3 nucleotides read TGTGCTAGTCAGCGGGAGGTCTCCTACAATGAGCAGTTCTTC.

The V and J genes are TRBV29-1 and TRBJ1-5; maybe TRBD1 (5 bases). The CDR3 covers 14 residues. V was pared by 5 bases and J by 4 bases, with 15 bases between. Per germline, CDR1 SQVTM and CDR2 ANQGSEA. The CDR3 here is CSVRLGGKNQPQHF. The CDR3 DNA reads TGCAGCGTTCGGCTGGGGGGGAAAAATCAGCCCCAGCATTTT.

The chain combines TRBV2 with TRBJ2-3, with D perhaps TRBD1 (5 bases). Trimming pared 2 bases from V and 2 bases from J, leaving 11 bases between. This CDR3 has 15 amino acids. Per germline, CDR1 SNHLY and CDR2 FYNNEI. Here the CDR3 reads CASSEWQGNTDTQYF. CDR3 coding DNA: TGTGCCAGCAGTGAATGGCAGGGAAACACAGATACGCAGTATTTT.

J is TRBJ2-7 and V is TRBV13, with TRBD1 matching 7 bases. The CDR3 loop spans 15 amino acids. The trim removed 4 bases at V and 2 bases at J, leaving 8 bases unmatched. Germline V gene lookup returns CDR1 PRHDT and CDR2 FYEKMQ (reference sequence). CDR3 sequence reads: CASSSGRDSPYEQYF. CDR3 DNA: TGTGCCAGCAGCTCCGGACGGGACAGCCCCTACGAGCAGTACTTC.